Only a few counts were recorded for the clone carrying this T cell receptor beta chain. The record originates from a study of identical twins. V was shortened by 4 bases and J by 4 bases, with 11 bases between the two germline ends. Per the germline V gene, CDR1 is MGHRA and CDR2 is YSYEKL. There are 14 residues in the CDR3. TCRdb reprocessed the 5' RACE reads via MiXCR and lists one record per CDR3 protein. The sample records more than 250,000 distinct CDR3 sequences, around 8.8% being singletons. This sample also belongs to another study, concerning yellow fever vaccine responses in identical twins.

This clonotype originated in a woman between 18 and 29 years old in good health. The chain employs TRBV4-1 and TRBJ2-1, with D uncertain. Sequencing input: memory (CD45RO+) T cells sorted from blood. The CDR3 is CASSRFSGYNEQFF. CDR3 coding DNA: TGCGCCAGCAGCCGTTTCTCAGGATACAATGAGCAGTTCTTC.